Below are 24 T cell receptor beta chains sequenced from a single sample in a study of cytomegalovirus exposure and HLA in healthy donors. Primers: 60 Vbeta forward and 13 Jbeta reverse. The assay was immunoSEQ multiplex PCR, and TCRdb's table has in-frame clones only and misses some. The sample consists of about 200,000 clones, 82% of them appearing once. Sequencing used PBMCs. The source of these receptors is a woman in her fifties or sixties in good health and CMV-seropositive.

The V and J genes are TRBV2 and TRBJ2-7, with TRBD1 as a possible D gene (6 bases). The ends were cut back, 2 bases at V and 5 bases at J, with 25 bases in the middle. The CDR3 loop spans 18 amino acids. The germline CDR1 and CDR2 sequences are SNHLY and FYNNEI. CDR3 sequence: CASSEPDRMRKLSHEQYF. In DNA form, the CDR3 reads TGTGCCAGCAGTGAACCGGACAGAATGAGGAAGCTTTCCCACGAGCAGTACTTC.

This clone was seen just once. The CDR3, as DNA: TGCGCCAGCAGCCCGAGATTTGTTGCACCAAATGGCTACACCTTC. This encodes CASSPRFVAPNGYTF. The chain carries TRBV4-1 and TRBJ1-2, with no clear D. V lost 4 bases and J lost 6, with 18 bases in between. Germline values: CDR1 MGHRA, CDR2 YSYEKL. This CDR3 has 15 amino acids.

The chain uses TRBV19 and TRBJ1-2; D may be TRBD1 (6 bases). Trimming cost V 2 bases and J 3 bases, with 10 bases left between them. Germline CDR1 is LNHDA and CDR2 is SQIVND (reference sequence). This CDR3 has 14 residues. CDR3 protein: CASSIQGRDYGYTF. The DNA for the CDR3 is TGTGCCAGTAGTATACAGGGGCGCGACTATGGCTACACCTTC.

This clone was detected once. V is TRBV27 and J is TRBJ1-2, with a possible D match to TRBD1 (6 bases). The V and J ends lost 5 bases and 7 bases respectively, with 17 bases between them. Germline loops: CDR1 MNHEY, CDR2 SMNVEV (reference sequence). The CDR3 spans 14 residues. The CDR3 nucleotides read TGTGCCAGCAGTCTGTTGCCAGGGGATTCTGGCTACACCTTC. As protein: CASSLLPGDSGYTF.

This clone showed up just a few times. As DNA, the CDR3 is TGTGCCAACCCCCGGGACAGGGACAATGAGCAGTTCTTC. This gives the protein CANPRDRDNEQFF. V usage is TRBV7-3 and J usage is TRBJ2-1; 9 nucleotides agree with TRBD1. The CDR3 runs 13 residues. V lost 10 bases to trimming and J lost 5 bases; unmatched junction nucleotides: 6. The germline V gene encodes CDR1 SGHTA and CDR2 FQGTGA.

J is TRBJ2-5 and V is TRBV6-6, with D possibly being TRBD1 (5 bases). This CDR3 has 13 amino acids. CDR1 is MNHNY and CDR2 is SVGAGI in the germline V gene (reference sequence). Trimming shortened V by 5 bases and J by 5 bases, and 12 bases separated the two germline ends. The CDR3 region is CASSPLRGETQYF. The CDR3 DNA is TGTGCCAGCAGTCCCTTAAGGGGTGAGACCCAGTACTTC.

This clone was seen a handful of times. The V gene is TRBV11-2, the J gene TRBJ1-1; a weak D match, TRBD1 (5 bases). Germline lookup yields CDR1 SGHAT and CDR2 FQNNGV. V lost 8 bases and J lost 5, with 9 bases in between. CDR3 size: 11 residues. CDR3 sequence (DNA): TGTGCCAGCCAGGGTGGGACTGAAGCTTTCTTT. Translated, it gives CASQGGTEAFF.

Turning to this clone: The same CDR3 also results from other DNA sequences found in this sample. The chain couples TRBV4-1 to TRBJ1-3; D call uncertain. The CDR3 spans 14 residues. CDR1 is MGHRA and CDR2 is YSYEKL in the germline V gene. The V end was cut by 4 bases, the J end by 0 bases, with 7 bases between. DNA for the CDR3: TGCGCCAGCAGCCTGCCGAGCTCTGGAAACACCATATATTTT. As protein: CASSLPSSGNTIYF.

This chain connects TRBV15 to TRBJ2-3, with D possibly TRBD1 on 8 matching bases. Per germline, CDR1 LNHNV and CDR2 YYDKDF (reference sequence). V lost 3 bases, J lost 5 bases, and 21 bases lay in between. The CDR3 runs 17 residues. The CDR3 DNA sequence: TGTGCCACCAGCAGTATGAGTCTGGGGGGGACAGGAGATACGCAGTATTTT. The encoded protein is CATSSMSLGGTGDTQYF. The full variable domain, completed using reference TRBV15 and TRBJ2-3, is DAMVIQNPRYQVTQFGKPVTLSCSQTLNHNVMYWYQQKSSQAPKLLFHYYDKDFNNEADTPDNFQSRRPNTSFCFLDIRSPGLGDTAMYLCATSSMSLGGTGDTQYFGPGTRLTVL.

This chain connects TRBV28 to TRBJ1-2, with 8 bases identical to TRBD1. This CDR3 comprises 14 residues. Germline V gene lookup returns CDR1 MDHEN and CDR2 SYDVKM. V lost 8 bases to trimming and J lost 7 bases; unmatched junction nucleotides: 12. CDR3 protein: CASGRDRGEGGYTF. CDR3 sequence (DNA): TGTGCCAGCGGGCGAGACAGGGGAGAAGGTGGCTACACCTTC.

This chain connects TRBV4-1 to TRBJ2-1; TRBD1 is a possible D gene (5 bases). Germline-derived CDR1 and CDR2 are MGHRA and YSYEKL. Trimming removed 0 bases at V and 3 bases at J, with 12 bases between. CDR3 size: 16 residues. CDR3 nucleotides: TGCGCCAGCAGCCAAGAGGGTGGGCAGGGCTACAATGAGCAGTTCTTC. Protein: CASSQEGGQGYNEQFF.

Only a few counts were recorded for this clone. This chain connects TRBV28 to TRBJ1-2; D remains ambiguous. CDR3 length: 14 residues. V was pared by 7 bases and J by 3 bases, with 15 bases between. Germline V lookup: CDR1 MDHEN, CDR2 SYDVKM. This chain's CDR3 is CASTAEGRDYGYTF. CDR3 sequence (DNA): TGTGCCAGCACCGCCGAGGGTCGGGACTATGGCTACACCTTC.

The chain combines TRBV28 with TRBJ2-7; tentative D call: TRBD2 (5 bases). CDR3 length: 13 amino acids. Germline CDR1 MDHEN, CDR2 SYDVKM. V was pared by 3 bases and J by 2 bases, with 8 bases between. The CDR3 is CASSFSSAYEQYF. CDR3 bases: TGTGCCAGCAGTTTCAGTAGCGCCTACGAGCAGTACTTC.

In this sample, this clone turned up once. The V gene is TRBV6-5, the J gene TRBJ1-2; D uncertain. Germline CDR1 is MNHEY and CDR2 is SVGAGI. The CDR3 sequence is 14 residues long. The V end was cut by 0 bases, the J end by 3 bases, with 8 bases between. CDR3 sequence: CASSYSLTDYGYTF. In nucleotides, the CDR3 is TGTGCCAGCAGTTACTCCTTAACAGACTATGGCTACACCTTC.

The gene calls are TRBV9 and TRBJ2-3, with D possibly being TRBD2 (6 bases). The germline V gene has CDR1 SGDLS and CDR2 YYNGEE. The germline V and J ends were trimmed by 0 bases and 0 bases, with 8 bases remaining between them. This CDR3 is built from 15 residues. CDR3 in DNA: TGTGCCAGCAGCGTAGTAGGGACTAGCACAGATACGCAGTATTTT. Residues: CASSVVGTSTDTQYF.

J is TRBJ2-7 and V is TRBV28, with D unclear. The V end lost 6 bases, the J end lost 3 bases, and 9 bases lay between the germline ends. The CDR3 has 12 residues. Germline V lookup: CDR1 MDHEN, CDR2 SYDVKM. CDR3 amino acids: CASSLSHYEQYF. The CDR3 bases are TGTGCCAGCAGCCTTTCACACTACGAGCAGTACTTC. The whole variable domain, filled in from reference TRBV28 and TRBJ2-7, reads DVKVTQSSRYLVKRTGEKVFLECVQDMDHENMFWYRQDPGLGLRLIYFSYDVKMKEKGDIPEGYSVSREKKERFSLILESASTNQTSMYLCASSLSHYEQYFGPGTRLTVT.

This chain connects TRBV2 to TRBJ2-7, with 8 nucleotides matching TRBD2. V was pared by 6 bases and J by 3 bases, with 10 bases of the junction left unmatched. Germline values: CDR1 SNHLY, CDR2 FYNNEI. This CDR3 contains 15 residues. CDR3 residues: CASSLGGTRVYEQYF. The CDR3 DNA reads TGTGCCAGCAGCCTTGGCGGGACTAGAGTCTACGAGCAGTACTTC.

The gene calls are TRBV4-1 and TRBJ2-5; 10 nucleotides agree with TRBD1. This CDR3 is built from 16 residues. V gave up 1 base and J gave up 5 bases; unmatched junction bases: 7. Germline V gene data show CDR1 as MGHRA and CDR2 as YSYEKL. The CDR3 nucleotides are TGCGCCAGCAGCCAAGGAGGCGGGACAGGGGAGGAGACCCAGTACTTC. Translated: CASSQGGGTGEETQYF.

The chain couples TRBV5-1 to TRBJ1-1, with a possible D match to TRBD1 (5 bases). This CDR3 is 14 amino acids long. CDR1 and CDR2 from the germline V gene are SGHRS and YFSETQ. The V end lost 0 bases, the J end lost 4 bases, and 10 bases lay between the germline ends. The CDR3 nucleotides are TGCGCCAGCAGCTTGGTAGGGGATCGCACTGAAGCTTTCTTT. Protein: CASSLVGDRTEAFF.

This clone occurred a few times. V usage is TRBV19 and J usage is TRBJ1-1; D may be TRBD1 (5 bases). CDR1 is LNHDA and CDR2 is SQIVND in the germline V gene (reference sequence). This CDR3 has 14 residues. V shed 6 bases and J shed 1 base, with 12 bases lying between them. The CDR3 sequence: CASRGASSNTEAFF. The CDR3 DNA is TGTGCCAGTAGAGGGGCCTCCTCGAACACTGAAGCTTTCTTT.

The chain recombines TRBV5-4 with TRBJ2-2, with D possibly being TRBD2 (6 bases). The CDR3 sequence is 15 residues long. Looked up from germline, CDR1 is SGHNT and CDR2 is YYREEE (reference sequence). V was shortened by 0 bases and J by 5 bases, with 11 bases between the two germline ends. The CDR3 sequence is CASSLGGEGTGELFF. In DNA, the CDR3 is TGTGCCAGCAGCTTGGGCGGGGAAGGGACCGGGGAGCTGTTTTTT.

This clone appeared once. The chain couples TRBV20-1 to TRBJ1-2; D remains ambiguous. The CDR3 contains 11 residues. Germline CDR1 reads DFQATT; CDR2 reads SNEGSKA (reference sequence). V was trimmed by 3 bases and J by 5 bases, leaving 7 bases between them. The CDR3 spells CSASSAYGYTF. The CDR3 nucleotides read TGCAGTGCTAGTTCCGCGTATGGCTACACCTTC.

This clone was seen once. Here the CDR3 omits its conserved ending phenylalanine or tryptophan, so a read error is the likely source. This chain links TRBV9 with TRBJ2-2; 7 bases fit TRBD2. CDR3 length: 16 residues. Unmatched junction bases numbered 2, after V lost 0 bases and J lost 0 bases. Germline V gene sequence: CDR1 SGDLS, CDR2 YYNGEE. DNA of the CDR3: TGTGCCAGCAGCGTAGGTACTAGCGCGAACACCGGGGAGCTGTTTTGT. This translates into CASSVGTSANTGELFC.

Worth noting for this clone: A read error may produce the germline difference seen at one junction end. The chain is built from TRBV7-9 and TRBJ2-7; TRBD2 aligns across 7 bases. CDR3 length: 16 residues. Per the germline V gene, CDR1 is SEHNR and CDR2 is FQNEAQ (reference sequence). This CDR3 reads CSSNLGSGRESGEQYF. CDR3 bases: TGTTCCAGCAATTTGGGATCCGGGCGGGAGTCCGGGGAGCAGTACTTC. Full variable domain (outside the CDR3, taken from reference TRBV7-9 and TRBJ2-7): DTGVSQNPRHKITKRGQNVTFRCDPISEHNRLYWYRQTLGQGPEFLTYFQNEAQLEKSRLLSDRFSAERPKGSFSTLEIQRTEQGDSAMYLCSSNLGSGRESGEQYFGPGTRLTVT.